A selection of T cell receptor beta chains follows, all from one sample in a study of CD8 T cells in Susac syndrome. TCRdb analysed the immunoSEQ multiplex PCR reads with MiXCR anew, one entry per CDR3 protein. The sample has about 160,000 distinct CDR3 sequences, approximately 92% seen once. The sequencing sample was made of CD4+ T cells from PBMCs. These receptors were taken from a human donor in good health. The CDR3 runs from the conserved cysteine through the conserved F or W. Fields, in order: J gene, CDR3 length, V gene, clone size, D gene, CDR3 DNA, CDR3 protein. The D gene is left open where the match is weak. Only some rows state a clone size, as once, few, many or a class for expanded clones.

>TRBJ1-3|13|TRBV7-8|NA|NA
TGTGCCAGCAGCGGGGGGCAGGGAAACACCATATATTTT
CASSGGQGNTIYF
>TRBJ2-7|13|TRBV29-1|NA|NA
TGCAGCGCCCTACGAGGTCTCGGGGACGAGCAGTACTTC
CSALRGLGDEQYF
>TRBJ2-5|15|TRBV12-3/TRBV12-4|NA|TRBD2
TGTGCCAGCAGTGCCCGACTAGCCATTGGGGAGACCCAGTACTTC
CASSARLAIGETQYF
>TRBJ1-1|13|TRBV20-1|NA|NA
TGCAGTGCTCCGACGGGACAAGACACTGAAGCTTTCTTT
CSAPTGQDTEAFF
>TRBJ2-3|14|TRBV20-1|NA|TRBD2
TGCAGTGCTGCGACTAGCGGGTACACAGATACGCAGTATTTT
CSAATSGYTDTQYF
>TRBJ1-1|13|TRBV19|NA|NA
TGTGCCAGACTTAGACTCCACGGCACTGAAGCTTTCTTT
CARLRLHGTEAFF
>TRBJ1-2|13|TRBV6-5|NA|TRBD1
TGTGCCAGCAGTTCCACCAGACAGGGTGGCTACACCTTC
CASSSTRQGGYTF
>TRBJ2-3|14|TRBV7-2|NA|NA
TGTGCCAGCAGCCGGGACTTAGGCACAGATACGCAGTATTTT
CASSRDLGTDTQYF
>TRBJ2-3|15|TRBV12-3/TRBV12-4|NA|TRBD2
TGTGCCAGCACCATCCCGGGACTAGGTACAGATACGCAGTATTTT
CASTIPGLGTDTQYF
>TRBJ1-1|17|TRBV7-9|NA|TRBD1
TGTGCCAGCAGCACAATCCCGACAGGGAGGCGGGACACTGAAGCTTTCTTT
CASSTIPTGRRDTEAFF
>TRBJ1-6|15|TRBV6-1|NA|NA
TGTGCCAGCAGCCAACCGGGACTAGGGGAATCACCCCTCCACTTT
CASSQPGLGESPLHF
>TRBJ2-1|16|TRBV27|once|TRBD2
TGTGCCAGCAGCCTAAGACTAGCGAGGGGATACAATGAGCAGTTCTTC
CASSLRLARGYNEQFF
>TRBJ1-1|14|TRBV12-3/TRBV12-4|NA|TRBD1
TGTGCCAGCACCCCGACAGGGCTGTTCACTGAAGCTTTCTTT
CASTPTGLFTEAFF
>TRBJ2-4|11|TRBV6-1|once|NA
TGTGCCAGCAGCCAGGGAAACATTCAGTACTTC
CASSQGNIQYF
>TRBJ2-5|14|TRBV2|NA|NA
TGTGCCAGCAGCCCTGGGGACATTAGGGAGACCCAGTACTTC
CASSPGDIRETQYF
>TRBJ1-6|14|TRBV11-1|NA|NA
TGTGCCAGCAGCTTCCCGGGGGCACGGTCACCCCTCCACTTT
CASSFPGARSPLHF
>TRBJ1-6|13|TRBV7-2|NA|NA
TGTGCCAGCAGCGTCGACAGGAATTCACCCCTCCACTTT
CASSVDRNSPLHF
>TRBJ1-2|15|TRBV18|NA|NA
TGTGCCAGCTCACCACCTGGGACTGCTGGCTATGGCTACACCTTC
CASSPPGTAGYGYTF
>TRBJ1-5|12|TRBV20-1|NA|NA
TGCAGTGCCGGCGGCCGGGGTCAGCCCCAGCATTTT
CSAGGRGQPQHF
>TRBJ2-7|15|TRBV6-5|NA|NA
TGTGCCAGCAGTAAACGGAGGGGCTCCTCCTACGAGCAGTACTTC
CASSKRRGSSYEQYF
>TRBJ1-6|17|TRBV20-1|NA|NA
TGCAGTGCTAGAGACTTCAATCCCCGACTGAGTCATTCACCCCTCCACTTT
CSARDFNPRLSHSPLHF
>TRBJ2-1|14|TRBV18|once|NA
TGTGCCAGCTCACCACCGAGCAGGGAGGATGAGCAGTTCTTC
CASSPPSREDEQFF